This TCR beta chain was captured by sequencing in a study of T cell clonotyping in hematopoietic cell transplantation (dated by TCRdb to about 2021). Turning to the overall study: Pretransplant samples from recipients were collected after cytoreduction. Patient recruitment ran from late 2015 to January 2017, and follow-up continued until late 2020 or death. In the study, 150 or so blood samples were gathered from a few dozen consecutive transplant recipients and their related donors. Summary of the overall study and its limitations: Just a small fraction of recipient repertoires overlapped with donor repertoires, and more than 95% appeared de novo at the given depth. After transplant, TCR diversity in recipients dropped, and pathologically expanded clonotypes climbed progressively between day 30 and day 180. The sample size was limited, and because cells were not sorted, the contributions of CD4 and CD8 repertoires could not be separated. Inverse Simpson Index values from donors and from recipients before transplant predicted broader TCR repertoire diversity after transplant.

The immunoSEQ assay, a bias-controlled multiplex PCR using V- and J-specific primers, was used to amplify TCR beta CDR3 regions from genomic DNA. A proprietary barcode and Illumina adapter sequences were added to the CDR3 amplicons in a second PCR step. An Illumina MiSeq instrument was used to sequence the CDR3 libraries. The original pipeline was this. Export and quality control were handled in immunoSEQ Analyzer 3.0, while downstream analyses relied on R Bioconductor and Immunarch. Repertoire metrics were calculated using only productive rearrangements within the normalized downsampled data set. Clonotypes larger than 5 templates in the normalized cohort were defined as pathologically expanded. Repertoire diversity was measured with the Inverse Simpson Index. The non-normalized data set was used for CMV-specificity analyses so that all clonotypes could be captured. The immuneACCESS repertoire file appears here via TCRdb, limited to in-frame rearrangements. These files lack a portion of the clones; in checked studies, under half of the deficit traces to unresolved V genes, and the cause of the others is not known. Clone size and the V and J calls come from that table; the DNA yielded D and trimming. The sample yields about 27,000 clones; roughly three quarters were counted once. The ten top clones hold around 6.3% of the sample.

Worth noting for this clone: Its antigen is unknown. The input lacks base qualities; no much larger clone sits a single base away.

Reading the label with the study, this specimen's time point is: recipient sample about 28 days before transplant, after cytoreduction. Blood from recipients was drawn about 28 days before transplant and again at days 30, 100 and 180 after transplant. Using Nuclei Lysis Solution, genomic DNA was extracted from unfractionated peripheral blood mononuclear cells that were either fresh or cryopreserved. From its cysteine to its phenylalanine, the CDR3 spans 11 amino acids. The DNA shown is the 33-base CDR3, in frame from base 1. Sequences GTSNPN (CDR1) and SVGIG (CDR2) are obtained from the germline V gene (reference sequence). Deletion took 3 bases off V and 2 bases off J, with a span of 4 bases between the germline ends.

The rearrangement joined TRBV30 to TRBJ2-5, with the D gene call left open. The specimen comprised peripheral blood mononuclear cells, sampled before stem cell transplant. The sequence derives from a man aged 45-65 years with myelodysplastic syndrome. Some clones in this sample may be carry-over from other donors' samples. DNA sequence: TGTGCCTGGAGGTCTCAAGAGACCCAGTACTTC. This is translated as CAWRSQETQYF.